This T cell receptor (beta chain) was captured by sequencing in a study of blood T cell repertoires in COVID-19. Across the study: The origin of the acute and convalescent COVID-19 samples was the United States, Italy and Spain.

In the study's own analysis: By means of reference gene primer amplification, nucleated cell counts were estimated. Measured with immunoSEQ multiplex PCR; TCRdb has only the in-frame clones, and not every one. The V and J calls and the clone size are those of that table, but D and trimming were determined from the DNA. The sample holds about 100,000 clones, approximately 86% seen once. Germline CDR1 reads KGHSH; CDR2 reads LQKENI. Trimming pared 2 bases from V and 2 bases from J, leaving 8 bases between. The CDR3 runs 14 residues. The TCR was taken from a man at least 80 years old with acute or convalescent COVID-19. The rearrangement joins TRBV18 to TRBJ2-3; unclear D gene. Sequenced sample: peripheral blood. Written as DNA, the CDR3 is TGTGCCAGCTCACCATTTGGCAACACAGATACGCAGTATTTT. Translation: CASSPFGNTDTQYF.